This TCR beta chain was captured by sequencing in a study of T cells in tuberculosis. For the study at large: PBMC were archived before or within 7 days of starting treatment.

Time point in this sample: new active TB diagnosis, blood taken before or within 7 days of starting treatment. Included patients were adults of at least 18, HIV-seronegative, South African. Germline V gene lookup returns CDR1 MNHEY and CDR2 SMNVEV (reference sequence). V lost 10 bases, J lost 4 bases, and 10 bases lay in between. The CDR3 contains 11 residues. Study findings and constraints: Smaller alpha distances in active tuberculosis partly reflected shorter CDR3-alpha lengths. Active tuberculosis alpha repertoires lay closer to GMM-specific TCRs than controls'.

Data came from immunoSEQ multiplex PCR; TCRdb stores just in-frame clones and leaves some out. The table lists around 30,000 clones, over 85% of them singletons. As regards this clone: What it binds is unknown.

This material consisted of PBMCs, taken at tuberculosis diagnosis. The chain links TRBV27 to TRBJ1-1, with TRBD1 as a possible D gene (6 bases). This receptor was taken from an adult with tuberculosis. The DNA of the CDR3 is TGTGCCACCATGACAGGCACTGAAGCTTTCTTT. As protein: CATMTGTEAFF.